This entry lists 10 T cell receptor beta chains sequenced from one sample in a study of control samples from healthy donors and cancer patients. Profiled with immunoSEQ multiplex PCR; TCRdb holds only in-frame clones, not every one. The sample has 200,000 to 250,000 clones, around 94% seen once. Sequencing was done on a sample of blood. These TCRs come from a man over 45 in good health.

J is TRBJ2-2 and V is TRBV5-1; D is uncertain. Trimming cost V 1 base and J 5 bases, with 6 bases left between them. Germline V lookup: CDR1 SGHRS, CDR2 YFSETQ. The length of the CDR3 is 13 residues. CDR3 nucleotide sequence: TGCGCCAGCAGCTTGAGGGTGACCGGGGAGCTGTTTTTT. It translates to CASSLRVTGELFF.

The chain recombines TRBV19 with TRBJ2-5; D is perhaps TRBD1 or TRBD2 (5 bases each). V was clipped by 5 bases and J by 14 bases, with 15 bases between them. The CDR3 is made up of 11 amino acids. CDR1 LNHDA and CDR2 SQIVND come from the germline V gene (reference sequence). CDR3 sequence reads: CASSSGTLNYF. Here the CDR3 DNA reads TGTGCCAGTAGTTCCGGGACCCTCAATTACTTC.

This clone is a singleton in its sample. The chain is built from TRBV29-1 and TRBJ1-2, with D unresolved. V dropped 8 bases and J dropped 3 bases, with 16 bases sitting between them. Per germline, CDR1 SQVTM and CDR2 ANQGSEA. There are 13 residues in the CDR3. The CDR3 coding sequence is TGCAGCTCCCAGAAAGAGGAGGACTATGGCTACACCTTC. Protein product: CSSQKEEDYGYTF.

The CDR3 sequence: CASSQHQASPLHF. The CDR3 nucleotides are TGCGCCAGCAGTCAACATCAGGCTTCACCCCTCCACTTT. V and J are TRBV23-1 and TRBJ1-6; D unclear. TRBV23-1 has ORF status, its function being uncertain. V was pared by 2 bases and J by 9 bases, with 8 bases between. The CDR3 runs 13 residues.

The chain recombines TRBV18 with TRBJ2-1; 7 nucleotides agree with TRBD2. This CDR3 has 15 amino acids. V was pared by 3 bases and J by 4 bases, with 6 bases of the junction left unmatched. Per the germline V gene, CDR1 is KGHSH and CDR2 is LQKENI. CDR3 loop: CASSPLASGYNEQFF. Here the CDR3 DNA reads TGTGCCAGCTCACCTTTGGCTAGCGGATACAATGAGCAGTTCTTC.

V is TRBV29-1 and J is TRBJ1-3, with unresolved D. V lost 0 bases and J 3 bases, leaving 12 bases between the germline ends. CDR1 and CDR2 (germline): SQVTM, ANQGSEA. The CDR3 contains 15 residues. The CDR3 DNA is TGCAGCGTTGAAGATCTGACCGAGCTTGGAAACACCATATATTTT. This encodes CSVEDLTELGNTIYF.

The J gene is TRBJ1-4, the V gene TRBV18; no definite D call. Per the germline V gene, CDR1 is KGHSH and CDR2 is LQKENI. Trimming took off 4 bases at V and 7 bases at J, with 10 bases between the two ends. There are 13 residues in the CDR3. The CDR3, as DNA: TGTGCCAGCTCACAGGGTATGGGTGAAAAACTGTTTTTT. It is translated as CASSQGMGEKLFF.

This clone has only one observation. This chain joins TRBV7-9 and TRBJ1-4; 9 bases agree with TRBD1. Germline loops: CDR1 SEHNR, CDR2 FQNEAQ (reference sequence). V was clipped by 5 bases and J by 5 bases; unmatched bases: 3. The CDR3 has 14 amino acids. Here the CDR3 reads CASSLGTGNEKLFF. CDR3 DNA sequence: TGTGCCAGCAGCCTAGGGACAGGGAATGAAAAACTGTTTTTT.

The V and J genes are TRBV6-1 and TRBJ1-1, with D possibly TRBD1 on 5 matching bases. The ends were cut back, 1 base at V and 12 bases at J, with 18 bases in the middle. There are 14 residues in the CDR3. Germline CDR1 is MNHNS and CDR2 is SASEGT. The CDR3 sequence: CASSEGRAGLTPFF. The CDR3 DNA follows: TGTGCCAGCAGTGAAGGTAGGGCAGGGTTGACGCCTTTCTTT.

The V gene is TRBV9, the J gene TRBJ1-2; weak D call: TRBD1 (5 bases). V shed 0 bases and J shed 4 bases, with 10 bases lying between them. CDR3 length: 14 residues. Germline CDR1 and CDR2: SGDLS and YYNGEE. The CDR3 DNA reads as TGTGCCAGCAGCGTAGTGGAGGGGACCTATGGCTACACCTTC. Amino acids: CASSVVEGTYGYTF.